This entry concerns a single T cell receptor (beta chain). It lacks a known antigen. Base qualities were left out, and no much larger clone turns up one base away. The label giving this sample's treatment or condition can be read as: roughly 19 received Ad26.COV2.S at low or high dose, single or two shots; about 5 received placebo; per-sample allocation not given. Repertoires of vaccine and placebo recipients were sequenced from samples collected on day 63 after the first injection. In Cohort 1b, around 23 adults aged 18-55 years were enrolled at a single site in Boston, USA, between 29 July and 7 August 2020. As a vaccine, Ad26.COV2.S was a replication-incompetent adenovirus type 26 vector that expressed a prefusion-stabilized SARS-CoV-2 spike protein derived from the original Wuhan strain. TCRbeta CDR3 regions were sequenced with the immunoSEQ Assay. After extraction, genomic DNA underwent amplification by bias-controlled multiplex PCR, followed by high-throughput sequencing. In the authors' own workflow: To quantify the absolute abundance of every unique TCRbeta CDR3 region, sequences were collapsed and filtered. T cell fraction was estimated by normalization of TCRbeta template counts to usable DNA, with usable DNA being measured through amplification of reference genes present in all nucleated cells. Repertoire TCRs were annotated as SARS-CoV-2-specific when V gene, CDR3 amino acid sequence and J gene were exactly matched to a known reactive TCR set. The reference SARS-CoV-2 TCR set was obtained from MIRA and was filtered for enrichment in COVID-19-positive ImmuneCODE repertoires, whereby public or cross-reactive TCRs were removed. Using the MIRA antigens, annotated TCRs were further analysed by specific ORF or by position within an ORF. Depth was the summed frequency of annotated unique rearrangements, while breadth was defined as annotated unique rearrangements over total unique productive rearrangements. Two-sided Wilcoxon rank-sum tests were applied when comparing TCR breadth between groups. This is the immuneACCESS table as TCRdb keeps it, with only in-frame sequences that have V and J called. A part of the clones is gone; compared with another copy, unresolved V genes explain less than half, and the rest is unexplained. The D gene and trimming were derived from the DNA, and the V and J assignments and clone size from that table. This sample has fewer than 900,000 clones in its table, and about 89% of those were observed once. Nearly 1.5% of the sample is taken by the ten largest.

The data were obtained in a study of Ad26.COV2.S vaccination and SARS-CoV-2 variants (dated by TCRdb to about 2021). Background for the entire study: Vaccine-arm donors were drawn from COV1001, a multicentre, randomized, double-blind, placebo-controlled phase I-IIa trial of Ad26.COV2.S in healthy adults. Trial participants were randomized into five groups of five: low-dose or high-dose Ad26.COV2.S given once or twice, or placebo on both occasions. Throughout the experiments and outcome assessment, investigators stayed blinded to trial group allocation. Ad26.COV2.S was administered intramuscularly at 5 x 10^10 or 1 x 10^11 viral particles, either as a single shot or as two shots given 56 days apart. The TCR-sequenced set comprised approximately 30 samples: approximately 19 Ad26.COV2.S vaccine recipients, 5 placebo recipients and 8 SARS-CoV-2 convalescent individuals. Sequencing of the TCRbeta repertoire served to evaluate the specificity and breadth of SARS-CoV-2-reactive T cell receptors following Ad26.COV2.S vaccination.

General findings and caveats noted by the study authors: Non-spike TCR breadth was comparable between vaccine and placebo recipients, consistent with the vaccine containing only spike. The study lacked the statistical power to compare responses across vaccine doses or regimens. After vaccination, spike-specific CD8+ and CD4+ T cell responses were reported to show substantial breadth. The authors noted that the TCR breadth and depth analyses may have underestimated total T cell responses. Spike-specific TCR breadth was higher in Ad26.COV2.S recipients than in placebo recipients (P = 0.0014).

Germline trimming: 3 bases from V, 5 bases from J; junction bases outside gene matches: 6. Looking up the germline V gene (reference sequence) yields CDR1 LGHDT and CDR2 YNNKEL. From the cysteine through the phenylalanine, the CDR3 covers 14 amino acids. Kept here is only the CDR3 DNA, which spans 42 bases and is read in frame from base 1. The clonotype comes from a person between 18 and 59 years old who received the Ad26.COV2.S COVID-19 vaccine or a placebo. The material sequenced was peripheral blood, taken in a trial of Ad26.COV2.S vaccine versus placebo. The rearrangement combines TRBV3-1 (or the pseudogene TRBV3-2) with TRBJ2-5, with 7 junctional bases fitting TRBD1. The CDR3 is CASSHLGGAETQYF. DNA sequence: TGTGCCAGCAGCCATCTAGGGGGCGCCGAGACCCAGTACTTC.